The clone carrying this T cell receptor beta chain was detected many times. Its matching antigen is unknown. This entry comes from a study of breast tumors, draining lymph nodes, adjacent tissues. Broader study findings: Most tumor T cells seemingly derive from lymph node, then expand in tumor.

Samples came from axillary lymph nodes draining the breast cancer. TCRdb re-called the multiplex PCR reads with MiXCR, one entry per CDR3 protein. The sample yields approximately 180,000 distinct CDR3 sequences, about 30% seen once. This CDR3 has 13 residues. The V and J ends lost 0 bases and 8 bases respectively, with 8 bases between them. The V gene's germline CDR1 is SGHTA and CDR2 FQGNSA. Material for sequencing was axillary lymph node tissue. The chain joins TRBV7-2 to TRBJ2-1, with D uncertain. The TCR was taken from a female donor with breast cancer. Some clones in this sample may be carry-over from other donors' samples. The chain's CDR3 is CASSLAQGYEQFF. Written as DNA, the CDR3 is TGTGCCAGCAGCTTAGCGCAAGGGTATGAGCAGTTCTTC. Based on the CDR3 plus reference TRBV7-2 and TRBJ2-1, the full variable domain is GAGVSQSPSNKVTEKGKDVELRCDPISGHTALYWYRQSLGQGLEFLIYFQGNSAPDKSGLPSDRFSAERTGGSVSTLTIQRTQQEDSAVYLCASSLAQGYEQFFGPGTRLTVL.